What follows are 9 T cell receptor beta chains derived from one specimen sequenced in a study of blood T cell repertoires in COVID-19. Sequenced by immunoSEQ multiplex PCR; TCRdb stores in-frame clones only, minus some. Among about 310,000 clones listed, about nine tenths were seen once. Sample: PBMCs or T cells enriched from blood (not recorded which). These receptors were taken from a man aged 55 to 70 who had recovered from COVID-19.

V and J are TRBV7-9 and TRBJ2-3; D is perhaps TRBD1 (5 bases). The V gene lost 2 bases and the J gene lost 5 bases, with 11 bases spanning the gap. The germline V gene has CDR1 SEHNR and CDR2 FQNEAQ (reference sequence). This CDR3 spans 14 amino acids. Here the CDR3 DNA reads TGTGCCAGCAGCTTAATCCAGGGTCGAGATACGCAGTATTTT. Translation: CASSLIQGRDTQYF.

This clone appeared a single time. J is TRBJ2-7 and V is TRBV5-1, with TRBD1 identical over 8 bases. The CDR3 is made up of 13 amino acids. J gave up 6 bases and V 2 bases, and 4 bases lay outside the gene matches. The V gene's germline CDR1 is SGHRS and CDR2 YFSETQ. The CDR3 sequence is CASSLGQGSEQYF. CDR3 bases: TGCGCCAGCAGCTTAGGACAGGGCAGCGAGCAGTACTTC.

The chain combines TRBV6-5 with TRBJ1-4; no definite D call. Trimming removed 0 bases at V and 12 bases at J, with 20 bases between. This CDR3 region has 16 residues. The V gene's germline CDR1 is MNHEY and CDR2 SVGAGI. The CDR3 DNA reads TGTGCCAGCAGTTACTCGATCGGCAGCACGGAGAGAGAACTGTTTTTT. It translates to CASSYSIGSTERELFF.

This chain uses TRBV28 with TRBJ2-3, with 12 nucleotides matching TRBD2. This CDR3 region has 14 residues. The V and J ends lost 6 bases and 4 bases, in that order; junction bases with no gene match: 2. Per germline, CDR1 MDHEN and CDR2 SYDVKM. The CDR3 here is CASRTSGRPDTQYF. The CDR3 bases are TGTGCCAGCAGAACTAGCGGGAGGCCAGATACGCAGTATTTT.

This chain joins TRBV10-2 and TRBJ1-5, with D possibly being TRBD1 (6 bases). Germline CDR1 WSHSY, CDR2 SAAADI. CDR3 length: 15 amino acids. V was pared by 2 bases and J by 7 bases, with 15 bases between. As DNA, the CDR3 is TGCGCCAGCAGTGAGATACAGGGATCGGGGCAGCCCCAGCATTTT. Protein: CASSEIQGSGQPQHF.

The rearrangement joins TRBV5-1 to TRBJ1-4, with 8 bases fitting TRBD1. From germline, CDR1 is SGHRS and CDR2 YFSETQ. After removal of 3 bases from V and 7 bases from J, the junction contained 14 bases not matched to a gene. The CDR3 is 17 residues long. In DNA form, the CDR3 reads TGCGCCAGCAGCTCCCCCCCTTACCAGGGGGCGGTTGAAAAACTGTTTTTT. The encoded protein is CASSSPPYQGAVEKLFF. Drawing the rest from reference TRBV5-1 and TRBJ1-4, the complete variable domain is KAGVTQTPRYLIKTRGQQVTLSCSPISGHRSVSWYQQTPGQGLQFLFEYFSETQRNKGNFPGRFSGRQFSNSRSEMNVSTLELGDSALYLCASSSPPYQGAVEKLFFGSGTQLSVL.

This chain links TRBV12-3 or TRBV12-4 with TRBJ1-1; the D gene is possibly TRBD1 (6 bases). Trimming left V 3 bases short and J 10 bases short, with 9 bases between. The CDR3 runs to 11 residues. The DNA for the CDR3 is TGTGCCAGCAGTTTCGTCAGGGGAGCTTTCTTT. It codes for CASSFVRGAFF.

The V gene is TRBV2, the J gene TRBJ2-3; 7 bases line up with TRBD1. With V trimmed by 4 bases and J by 4 bases, 14 bases remained unmatched. From germline, CDR1 is SNHLY and CDR2 FYNNEI. The length of the CDR3 is 17 residues. In DNA form, the CDR3 reads TGTGCCAGCAGTGGACAGGGTCAAACGATTCGGGCAGATACGCAGTATTTT. The encoded protein is CASSGQGQTIRADTQYF.

The V and J genes are TRBV4-2 and TRBJ2-7; D might be TRBD2 (5 bases). Germline V lookup: CDR1 LGHNA, CDR2 YNFKEQ. The V end lost 1 base, the J end lost 0 bases, and 10 bases lay between the germline ends. CDR3 length: 15 residues. In DNA, the CDR3 is TGTGCCAGCAGCCAAGCAGCGGACCACTCCTACGAGCAGTACTTC. Its translation: CASSQAADHSYEQYF.